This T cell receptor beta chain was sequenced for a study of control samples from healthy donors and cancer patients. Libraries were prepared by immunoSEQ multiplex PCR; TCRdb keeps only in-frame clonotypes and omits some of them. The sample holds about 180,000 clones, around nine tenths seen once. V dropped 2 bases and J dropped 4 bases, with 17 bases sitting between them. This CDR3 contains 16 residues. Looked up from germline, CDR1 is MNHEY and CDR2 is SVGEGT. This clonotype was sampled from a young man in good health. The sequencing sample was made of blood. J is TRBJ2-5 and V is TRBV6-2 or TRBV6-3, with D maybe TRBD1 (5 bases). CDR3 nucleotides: TGTGCCAGCAGTTACCCCAAAGGTATGGGGCGAGAGACCCAGTACTTC. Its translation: CASSYPKGMGRETQYF.